The 15 T cell receptor beta chains reported below all come from one sample, sequenced in a study of T cell clonality in common variable immunodeficiency. Assay: immunoSEQ multiplex PCR; the TCRdb copy retains only in-frame clones and omits some. The record shows some 19,000 clones for this sample, with no singletons present. Study-wide points: Common variable immunodeficiency TCR beta sequences reportedly had fewer deletions and N-nucleotide insertions.

No antigen is known for these receptors. Sequenced input: peripheral blood mononuclear cells. Receptors originate from a human donor with common variable immunodeficiency.

This clone was detected a few times. The read is 3 residues too short to cover the CDR3 end, so that end is filled in from the germline J gene. V usage is TRBV2 and J usage is TRBJ1-6; 10 bases are a match to TRBD1. V gave up 2 bases and J gave up 9 bases; unmatched junction bases: 4. The CDR3 covers 15 residues. Germline CDR1 is SNHLY and CDR2 is FYNNEI. The chain's CDR3 is CASSELGTGASPLHF. CDR3 bases read: TGTGCCAGCAGTGAACTTGGGACAGGGGCTTCACCC.

This clone has at least ten counts. The CDR3 end falls 3 residues outside the read, so it is completed with the germline J gene. The chain is built from TRBV28 and TRBJ2-7; D may be TRBD2 (6 bases). This CDR3 is 15 amino acids long. The germline V and J ends were trimmed by 6 bases and 0 bases, with 15 bases remaining between them. Per germline, CDR1 MDHEN and CDR2 SYDVKM. This CDR3 reads CASSLGGDSSYEQYF. The sequenced part of the CDR3 DNA is TGTGCCAGCAGCCTAGGCGGGGATAGCTCCTACGAG.

This clone occurred many times. The read stops 3 residues short of the end of the CDR3; the missing end is completed from the germline J gene. The chain couples TRBV5-5 to TRBJ1-1, with D unclear. Trimming left V 6 bases short and J 4 bases short, with 13 bases between. CDR3 length: 13 amino acids. CDR1 and CDR2 (germline): SGHKS, YYEKEE (reference sequence). The sequenced part of the CDR3 DNA is TGTGCCAGCATTGTCGTGCCGGGCACTGAA. This encodes CASIVVPGTE. The complete CDR3 reads CASIVVPGTEAFF. The full variable domain, rest sourced from reference TRBV5-5 and TRBJ1-1, is DAGVTQSPTHLIKTRGQQVTLRCSPISGHKSVSWYQQVLGQGPQFIFQYYEKEERGRGNFPDRFSARQFPNYSSELNVNALLLGDSALYLCASIVVPGTEAFFGQGTRLTVV.

This clone came up many times. The read terminates 3 residues ahead of where the CDR3 ends, so the germline J gene completes it. The chain carries TRBV2 and TRBJ2-6, with D possibly matching TRBD2 (6 bases). There are 15 residues in the CDR3. V was trimmed by 2 bases and J by 4 bases, leaving 9 bases between them. The germline V gene has CDR1 SNHLY and CDR2 FYNNEI. The CDR3 sequence: CASSELASGANVLTF. The covered CDR3 bases are TGTGCCAGCAGTGAACTAGCGTCCGGGGCCAACGTC.

This clone was detected ten times or more. The read ends 3 residues early relative to the CDR3; the germline J gene fills the gap. This sequence joins TRBV18 and TRBJ1-1; 8 nucleotides align to TRBD1. Trimming cost V 4 bases and J 6 bases; bases outside gene matches: 4. The CDR3 runs 13 residues. Per the germline V gene, CDR1 is KGHSH and CDR2 is LQKENI. The DNA read from the CDR3 is TGTGCCAGCTCACAGGCAGGGGGCGCTGAA. Protein: CASSQAGGAE. The CDR3 as a whole reads CASSQAGGAEAFF.

Worth noting for this clone: Coverage ceases 3 residues before the CDR3 finishes, and the germline J gene fills in the end. The rearrangement uses TRBV18 and TRBJ1-5; possibly TRBD1 for D (6 bases). The germline V gene encodes CDR1 KGHSH and CDR2 LQKENI. V lost 3 bases to trimming and J lost 4 bases, with 7 bases between them. This CDR3 region has 13 residues. Incomplete CDR3 DNA: TGTGCCAGCTCACCGGACAGTAATCAGCCC. Translation: CASSPDSNQP. The full CDR3 is CASSPDSNQPQHF.

This clone appeared many times. The CDR3 end lies 3 residues beyond the end of the read and is filled in from the germline J gene. V usage is TRBV5-1 and J usage is TRBJ1-1; possible D gene TRBD1, 6 bases. The germline gives CDR1 SGHRS, CDR2 YFSETQ. This CDR3 region has 17 residues. Trimming took off 2 bases at V and 4 bases at J, with 21 bases between the two ends. The CDR3 loop reads CASSFTGGGVPSTEAFF. The sequenced part of the CDR3 DNA is TGCGCCAGCAGCTTTACAGGTGGGGGCGTGCCGAGCACTGAA.

There are a few counts of this clone. The CDR3 is cut off 3 residues early in the read; its end comes from the germline J gene. This chain connects TRBV16 to TRBJ1-2; 7 positions match TRBD1. Trimming cost V 4 bases and J 0 bases; bases outside gene matches: 2. From germline, CDR1 is KGHSY and CDR2 FQNENV. This CDR3 region has 14 residues. The CDR3 bases that were read are TGTGCCAGCAGCCGGGACAGTTCTAACTATGGC. Its translation is CASSRDSSNYG. The full-length CDR3 reads as CASSRDSSNYGYTF.

In regard to this clone: The CDR3 end falls 3 residues outside the read, so it is completed with the germline J gene. The chain couples TRBV2 to TRBJ1-1, with D possibly being TRBD1 (6 bases). Germline CDR1 and CDR2: SNHLY and FYNNEI. The CDR3 extends over 11 amino acids. CDR3 sequence: CASIGGARAFF. The part of the CDR3 DNA that was read is TGTGCCAGCATCGGGGGGGCAAGG.

With regard to this clone: The read stops 3 residues short of the end of the CDR3; the missing end is completed from the germline J gene. The rearrangement uses TRBV30 and TRBJ1-2, with a weak D call TRBD1 (5 bases). Germline assignment: CDR1 GTSNPN and CDR2 SVGIG (reference sequence). The CDR3 length is 12 residues. The CDR3 loop reads CAWRVSGRGYTF. CDR3 bases read: TGTGCCTGGAGGGTATCAGGGCGCGGC. Together with reference TRBV30 and TRBJ1-2, the CDR3 gives the full variable domain: SQTIHQWPATLVQPVGSPLSLECTVEGTSNPNLYWYRQAAGRGLQLLFYSVGIGQISSEVPQNLSASRPQDRQFILSSKKLLLSDSGFYLCAWRVSGRGYTFGSGTRLTVV.

A remark on this clone: Read data end 3 residues before the CDR3 end; the end is taken from the germline J gene. This rearrangement joins TRBV2 to TRBJ2-4, with a tentative D call TRBD2 (6 bases). Germline V gene sequence: CDR1 SNHLY, CDR2 FYNNEI. The V end was cut by 3 bases, the J end by 1 base, with 16 bases between. The CDR3 consists of 17 residues. The covered CDR3 bases are TGTGCCAGCAGTGAGGTTTGGGGGGTCGGGGCCAAAAACATT. It encodes CASSEVWGVGAKNI. The entire CDR3 reads CASSEVWGVGAKNIQYF.

To note about this clone: The CDR3 end falls 3 residues outside the read, so it is completed with the germline J gene. This chain uses TRBV11-2 with TRBJ1-1, with unresolved D. Trimming cost V 5 bases and J 0 bases, with 13 bases left between them. The length of the CDR3 is 15 residues. Per germline, CDR1 SGHAT and CDR2 FQNNGV. The CDR3 spells CASSPEHYMNTEAFF. The DNA read from the CDR3 is TGTGCCAGCAGCCCAGAACACTACATGAACACTGAA.

A few counts support this clone. The DNA read from the CDR3 is TGTGCCAGCAGCTCCTTAGCAACTGATACG. This codes for CASSSLATDT. The whole CDR3 reads CASSSLATDTQYF. The chain has TRBV7-3 and TRBJ2-3; D is ambiguous. With the read ending 3 residues before the CDR3 end, the germline J gene is used to fill in that end. Germline CDR1 SGHTA, CDR2 FQGTGA. The CDR3 spans 13 residues. Trimming cost V 4 bases and J 6 bases, with 11 bases left between them.

As for this clone: The read stops 3 residues short of the end of the CDR3; the missing end is completed from the germline J gene. This chain joins TRBV7-2 and TRBJ2-7; 7 bases match TRBD1. V was pared by 5 bases and J by 0 bases, with 4 bases of the junction left unmatched. The CDR3 has 14 amino acids. From germline, CDR1 is SGHTA and CDR2 FQGNSA. CDR3 DNA, as far as it was read: TGTGCCAGCAGCCCCGGACAGGCCTCCTACGAG. Translation gives CASSPGQASYE. The complete CDR3 sequence is CASSPGQASYEQYF.

Many counts were recorded for this clone. The read terminates 3 residues ahead of where the CDR3 ends, so the germline J gene completes it. This sequence joins TRBV5-4 and TRBJ2-4, with D tentatively TRBD2 (5 bases). CDR3 length: 13 amino acids. The V and J ends lost 4 bases and 9 bases respectively, with 14 bases between them. Looked up from germline, CDR1 is SGHNT and CDR2 is YYREEE (reference sequence). CDR3 bases read: TGTGCCAGCAGCCTAGACTACCGCACCATT. Protein sequence: CASSLDYRTI. The entire CDR3 reads CASSLDYRTIQYF.